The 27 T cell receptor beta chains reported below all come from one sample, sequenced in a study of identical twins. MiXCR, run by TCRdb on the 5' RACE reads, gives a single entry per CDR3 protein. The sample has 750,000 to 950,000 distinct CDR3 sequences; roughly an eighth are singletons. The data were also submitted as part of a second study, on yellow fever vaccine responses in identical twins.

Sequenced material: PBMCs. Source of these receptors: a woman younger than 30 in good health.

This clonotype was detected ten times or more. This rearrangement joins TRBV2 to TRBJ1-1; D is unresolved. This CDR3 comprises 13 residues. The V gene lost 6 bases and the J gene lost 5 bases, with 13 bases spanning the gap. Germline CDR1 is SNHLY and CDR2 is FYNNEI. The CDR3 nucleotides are TGTGCCAGCAGAGAGGATTTTGGAACTGAAGCTTTCTTT. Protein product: CASREDFGTEAFF.

In DNA form, the CDR3 reads TGTGCCAGCAGCCAGGAGGACAGCTCGAACACCGGGGAGCTGTTTTTT. Amino acid sequence: CASSQEDSSNTGELFF. This chain uses TRBV4-2 with TRBJ2-2; possibly TRBD1 for D (6 bases). V shed 3 bases and J shed 0 bases, with 11 bases lying between them. Germline V gene data show CDR1 as LGHNA and CDR2 as YNFKEQ. The CDR3 consists of 16 residues.

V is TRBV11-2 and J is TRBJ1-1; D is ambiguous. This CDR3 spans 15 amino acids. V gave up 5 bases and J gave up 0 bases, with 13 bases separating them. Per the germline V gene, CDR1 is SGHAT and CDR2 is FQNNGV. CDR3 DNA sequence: TGTGCCAGCAGCCACGGAGCCAGAATGAACACTGAAGCTTTCTTT. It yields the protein CASSHGARMNTEAFF.

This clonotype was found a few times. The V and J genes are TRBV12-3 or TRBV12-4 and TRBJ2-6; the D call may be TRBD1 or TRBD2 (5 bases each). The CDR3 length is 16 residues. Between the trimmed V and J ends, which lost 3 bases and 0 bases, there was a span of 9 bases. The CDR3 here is CASSLPGHSGANVLTF. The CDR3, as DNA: TGTGCCAGCAGTTTGCCGGGGCACTCTGGGGCCAACGTCCTGACTTTC.

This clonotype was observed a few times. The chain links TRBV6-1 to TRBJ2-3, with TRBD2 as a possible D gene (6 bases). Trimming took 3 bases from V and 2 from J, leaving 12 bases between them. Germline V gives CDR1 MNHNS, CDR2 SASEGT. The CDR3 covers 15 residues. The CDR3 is CASSDAGGYTDTQYF. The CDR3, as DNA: TGTGCCAGCAGTGATGCCGGGGGTTACACAGATACGCAGTATTTT.

CDR3 DNA sequence: TGTGCCAGCAGCGTAATAGCGGGAGGGCCGGAAGAGCAGTTCTTC. Protein: CASSVIAGGPEEQFF. The chain has TRBV9 and TRBJ2-1; 11 nucleotides align to TRBD2. Looked up from germline, CDR1 is SGDLS and CDR2 is YYNGEE. The CDR3 totals 15 residues. With 1 base clipped from V and 10 bases from J, the junction kept 7 bases outside the gene matches.

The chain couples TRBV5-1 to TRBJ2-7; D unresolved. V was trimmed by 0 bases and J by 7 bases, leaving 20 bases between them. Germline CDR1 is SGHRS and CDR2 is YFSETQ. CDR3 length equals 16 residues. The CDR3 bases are TGCGCCAGCAGCTTGGCCAGTGGTGCCTCAGGTGATGAGCAGTACGTC. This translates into CASSLASGASGDEQYV.

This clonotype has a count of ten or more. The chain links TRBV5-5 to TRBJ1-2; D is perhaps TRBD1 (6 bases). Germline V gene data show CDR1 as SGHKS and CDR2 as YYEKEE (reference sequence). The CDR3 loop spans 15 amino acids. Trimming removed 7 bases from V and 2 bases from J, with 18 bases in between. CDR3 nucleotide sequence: TGTGCCAGCGATGACAGGAGAACGATAAACTATGGCTACACCTTC. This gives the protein CASDDRRTINYGYTF.

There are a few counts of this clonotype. The CDR3 loop is CASSYRTGKGEQFF. CDR3 DNA sequence: TGTGCCAGCAGTTACCGGACAGGGAAGGGTGAGCAGTTCTTC. The rearrangement joins TRBV25-1 to TRBJ2-1; 8 bases are a match to TRBD1. CDR1 is MGHDK and CDR2 is SYGVNS in the germline V gene. This CDR3 is built from 14 residues. Trimming took 5 bases from V and 9 from J; bases not matched to a gene: 9.

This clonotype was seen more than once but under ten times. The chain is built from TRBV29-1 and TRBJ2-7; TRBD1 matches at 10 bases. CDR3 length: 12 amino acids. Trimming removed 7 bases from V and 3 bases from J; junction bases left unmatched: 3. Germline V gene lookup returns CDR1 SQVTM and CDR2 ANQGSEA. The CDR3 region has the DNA TGCAGCGCGGGACAGGGGCGCTACGAGCAGTACTTC. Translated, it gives CSAGQGRYEQYF.

The CDR3 DNA is TGCGCCAGCAGCCAAGTCCGGGGGGTACCCGGCTCACCCCTCCACTTT. Its protein product is CASSQVRGVPGSPLHF. The rearrangement joins TRBV4-1 to TRBJ1-6, with D maybe TRBD1 (5 bases). V was shortened by 1 base and J by 10 bases, with 17 bases between the two germline ends. CDR1 and CDR2 (germline): MGHRA, YSYEKL. CDR3 size: 16 residues.

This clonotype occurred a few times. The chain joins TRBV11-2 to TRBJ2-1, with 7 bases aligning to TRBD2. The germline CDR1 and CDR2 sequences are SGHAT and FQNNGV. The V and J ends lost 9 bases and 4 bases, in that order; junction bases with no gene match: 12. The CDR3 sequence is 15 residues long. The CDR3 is CASNPGAGVYNEQFF. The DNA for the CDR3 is TGTGCCAGTAACCCCGGGGCGGGGGTTTACAATGAGCAGTTCTTC.

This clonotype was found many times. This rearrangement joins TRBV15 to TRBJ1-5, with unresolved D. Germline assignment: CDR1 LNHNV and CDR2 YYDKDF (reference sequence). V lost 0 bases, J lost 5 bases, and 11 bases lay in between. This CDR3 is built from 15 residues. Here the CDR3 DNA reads TGTGCCACCAGCAGAGATAGGCACCCATATCAGCCCCAGCATTTT. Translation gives CATSRDRHPYQPQHF.

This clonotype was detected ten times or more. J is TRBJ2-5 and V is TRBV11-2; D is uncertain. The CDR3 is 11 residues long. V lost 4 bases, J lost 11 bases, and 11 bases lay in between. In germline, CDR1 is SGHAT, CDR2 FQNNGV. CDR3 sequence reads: CASSSGPRQYF. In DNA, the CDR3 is TGTGCCAGCAGCTCAGGACCCCGTCAGTACTTC.

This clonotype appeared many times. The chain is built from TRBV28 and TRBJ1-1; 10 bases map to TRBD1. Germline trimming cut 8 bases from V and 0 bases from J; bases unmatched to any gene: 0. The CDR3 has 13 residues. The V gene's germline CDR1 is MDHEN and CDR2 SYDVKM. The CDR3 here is CASGTGVNTEAFF. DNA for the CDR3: TGTGCCAGCGGGACAGGGGTGAACACTGAAGCTTTCTTT.

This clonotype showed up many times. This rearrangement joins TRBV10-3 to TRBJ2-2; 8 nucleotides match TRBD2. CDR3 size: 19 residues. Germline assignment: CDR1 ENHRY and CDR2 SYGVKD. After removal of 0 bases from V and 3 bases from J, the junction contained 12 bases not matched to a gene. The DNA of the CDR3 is TGTGCCATCAGTGAGTCAAGGTTCGAGCGGGGGCCTTACACCGGGGAGCTGTTTTTT. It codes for CAISESRFERGPYTGELFF.

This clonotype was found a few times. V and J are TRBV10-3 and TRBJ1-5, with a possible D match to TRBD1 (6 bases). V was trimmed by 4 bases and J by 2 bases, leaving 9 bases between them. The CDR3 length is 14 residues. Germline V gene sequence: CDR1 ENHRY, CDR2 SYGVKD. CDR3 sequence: CAISGNRGNQPQHF. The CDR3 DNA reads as TGTGCCATCAGTGGTAACAGGGGCAATCAGCCCCAGCATTTT.

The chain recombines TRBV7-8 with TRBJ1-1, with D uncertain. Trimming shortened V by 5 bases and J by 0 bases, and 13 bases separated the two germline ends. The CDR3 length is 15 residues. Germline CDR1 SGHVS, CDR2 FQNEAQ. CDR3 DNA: TGTGCCAGCAGCCTCCTCCCAGTCATGAACACTGAAGCTTTCTTT. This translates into CASSLLPVMNTEAFF.

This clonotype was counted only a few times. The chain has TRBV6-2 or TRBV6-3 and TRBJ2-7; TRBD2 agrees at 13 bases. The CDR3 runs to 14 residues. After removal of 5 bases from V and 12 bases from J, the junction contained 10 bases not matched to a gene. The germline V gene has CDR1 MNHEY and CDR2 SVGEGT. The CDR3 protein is CASSKGLAGVRLYF. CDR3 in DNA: TGTGCCAGCAGTAAAGGACTAGCGGGAGTACGACTGTACTTC.

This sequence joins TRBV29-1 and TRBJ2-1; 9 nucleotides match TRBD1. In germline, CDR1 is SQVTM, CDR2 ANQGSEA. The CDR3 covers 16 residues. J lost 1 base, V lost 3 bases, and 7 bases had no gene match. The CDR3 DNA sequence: TGCAGCGTTGATCGAAGGACAGGGGTGTCCTACAATGAGCAGTTCTTC. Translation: CSVDRRTGVSYNEQFF.

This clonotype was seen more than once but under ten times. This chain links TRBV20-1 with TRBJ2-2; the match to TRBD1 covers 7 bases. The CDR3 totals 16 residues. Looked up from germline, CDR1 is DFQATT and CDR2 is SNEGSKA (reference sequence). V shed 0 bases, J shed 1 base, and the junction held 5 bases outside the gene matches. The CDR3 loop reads CSARDPRDRNTGELFF. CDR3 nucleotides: TGCAGTGCTAGAGATCCCAGGGACAGGAACACCGGGGAGCTGTTTTTT.

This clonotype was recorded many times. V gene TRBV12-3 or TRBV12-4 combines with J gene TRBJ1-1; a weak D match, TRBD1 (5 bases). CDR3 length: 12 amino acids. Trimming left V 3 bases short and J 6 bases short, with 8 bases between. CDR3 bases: TGTGCCAGCAGTTTTAGGGGCCCTGAAGCTTTCTTT. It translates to CASSFRGPEAFF.

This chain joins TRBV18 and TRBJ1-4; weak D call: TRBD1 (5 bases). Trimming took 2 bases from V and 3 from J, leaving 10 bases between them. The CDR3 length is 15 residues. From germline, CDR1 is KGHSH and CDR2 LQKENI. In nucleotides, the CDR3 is TGTGCCAGCTCACCATACGAGACAGCTAATGAAAAACTGTTTTTT. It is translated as CASSPYETANEKLFF.

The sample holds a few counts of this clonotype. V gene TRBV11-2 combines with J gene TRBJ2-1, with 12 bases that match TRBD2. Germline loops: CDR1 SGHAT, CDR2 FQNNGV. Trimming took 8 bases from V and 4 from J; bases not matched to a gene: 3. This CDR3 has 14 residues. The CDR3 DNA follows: TGTGCCAGCCTGGGACTAGCGGGTTACAATGAGCAGTTCTTC. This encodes CASLGLAGYNEQFF.

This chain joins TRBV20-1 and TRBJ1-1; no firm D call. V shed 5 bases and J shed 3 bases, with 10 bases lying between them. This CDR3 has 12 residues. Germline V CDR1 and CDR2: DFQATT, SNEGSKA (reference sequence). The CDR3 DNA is TGCAGTGCTCTCCCTTGGGACACTGAAGCTTTCTTT. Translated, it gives CSALPWDTEAFF.

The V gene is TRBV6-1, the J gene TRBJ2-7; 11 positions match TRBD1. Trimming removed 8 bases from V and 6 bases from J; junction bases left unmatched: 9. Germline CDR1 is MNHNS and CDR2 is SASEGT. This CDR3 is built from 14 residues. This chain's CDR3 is CASAGTGGSGEQYF. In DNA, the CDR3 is TGTGCCAGCGCCGGGACAGGGGGTTCAGGCGAGCAGTACTTC.

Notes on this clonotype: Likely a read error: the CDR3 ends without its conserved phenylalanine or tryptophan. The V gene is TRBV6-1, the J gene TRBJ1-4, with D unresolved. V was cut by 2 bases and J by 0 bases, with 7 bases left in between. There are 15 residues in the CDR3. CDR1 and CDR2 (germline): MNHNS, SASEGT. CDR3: CASSELYATNEKLFV. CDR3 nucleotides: TGTGCCAGCAGTGAACTTTATGCAACTAATGAAAAACTGTTTGTT.